These 24 T cell receptor beta chains were all obtained from the same sample, sequenced in a study of identical twins. TCRdb re-analysed the 5' RACE reads in MiXCR, keeping a single row per CDR3 protein. This table has around 1.7 million distinct CDR3 sequences, less than 40% appearing once. The sample was cord blood. The receptors were gathered from a newborn girl in good health.

The V gene is TRBV13, the J gene TRBJ2-1, with D tentatively TRBD1 or TRBD2 (6 bases each). CDR3 length equals 11 residues. Per germline, CDR1 PRHDT and CDR2 FYEKMQ (reference sequence). The ends were cut back, 6 bases at V and 13 bases at J, with 13 bases in the middle. The DNA of the CDR3 is TGTGCCAGCAGTTCGGGGGCCTTACAGTTCTTC. The encoded protein is CASSSGALQFF.

Notes on this clonotype: Being one base from a much bigger clone, this may be a read error. The J gene is TRBJ2-2, the V gene TRBV25-1; D gene unclear. The CDR3 covers 13 residues. Germline assignment: CDR1 MGHDK and CDR2 SYGVNS. V was shortened by 4 bases and J by 1 base, with 4 bases between the two germline ends. The CDR3 here is CASSGLNTGELFF. CDR3 DNA: TGTGCCAGCAGTGGACTGAACACCGGGGAGCTGTTTTTT.

This clonotype was counted a few times. The rearrangement uses TRBV6-2 or TRBV6-3 and TRBJ1-5; possible D gene TRBD1, 6 bases. CDR3 length equals 14 residues. Germline V gives CDR1 MNHEY, CDR2 SVGEGT. V lost 5 bases, J lost 5 bases, and 13 bases lay in between. In nucleotides, the CDR3 is TGTGCCAGCAGTAAACTGACAGGAGATCAGCCCCAGCATTTT. Amino acid sequence: CASSKLTGDQPQHF.

This clonotype occurred a few times. This chain links TRBV28 with TRBJ1-5; D might be TRBD1 (6 bases). The CDR3 is made up of 18 amino acids. The V end lost 3 bases, the J end lost 1 base, and 19 bases lay between the germline ends. Germline V CDR1 and CDR2: MDHEN, SYDVKM. The CDR3 is CASSFLTLQGRSNQPQHF. The CDR3 DNA reads TGTGCCAGCAGTTTTCTTACCTTACAGGGTCGAAGCAATCAGCCCCAGCATTTT.

The sample holds a few counts of this clonotype. The chain uses TRBV10-3 and TRBJ2-4; D ambiguous. Germline assignment: CDR1 ENHRY and CDR2 SYGVKD. Trimming removed 7 bases at V and 0 bases at J, with 10 bases between. This CDR3 has 14 residues. The CDR3 DNA reads as TGTGCCATCATATTGCGCCTAGCCAAAAACATTCAGTACTTC. It yields the protein CAIILRLAKNIQYF.

There are a few counts of this clonotype. CDR3 residues: CATSDTTSGGNEQFF. For the CDR3, the DNA is TGTGCCACCAGTGATACGACTAGCGGGGGAAATGAGCAGTTCTTC. This chain connects TRBV24-1 to TRBJ2-1, with 12 bases identical to TRBD2. The CDR3 extends over 15 amino acids. V lost 3 bases, J lost 7 bases, and 3 bases stayed unmatched. Germline-derived CDR1 and CDR2 are KGHDR and SFDVKD.

A few counts support this clonotype. V gene TRBV7-6 combines with J gene TRBJ2-1, with 12 positions matching TRBD2. CDR3 size: 15 residues. With 5 bases clipped from V and 8 bases from J, the junction kept 7 bases outside the gene matches. Germline CDR1 and CDR2: SGHVS and FNYEAQ. The CDR3 reads CASSQRTSGEDEQFF. CDR3 coding DNA: TGTGCCAGCAGCCAAAGGACTAGCGGGGAGGATGAGCAGTTCTTC.

This clonotype was picked up a small number of times. The chain combines TRBV12-3 or TRBV12-4 with TRBJ2-3; 8 bases are a match to TRBD1. V lost 7 bases and J lost 4; bases outside the gene matches: 7. The CDR3 is made up of 14 amino acids. CDR3 DNA sequence: TGTGCCAGCAATCGCGACAGGGGTCCAGATACGCAGTATTTT. Translation: CASNRDRGPDTQYF.

This clonotype appeared a few times. The chain recombines TRBV20-1 with TRBJ1-5; a weak D match, TRBD1 (6 bases). V was clipped by 3 bases and J by 6 bases, with 12 bases between them. In germline, CDR1 is DFQATT, CDR2 SNEGSKA (reference sequence). The CDR3 loop spans 13 amino acids. CDR3 nucleotides: TGCAGTGCTAGGAGGACAGATGGTCAGCCCCAGCATTTT. This encodes CSARRTDGQPQHF.

This clonotype was seen more than once but under ten times. In DNA form, the CDR3 reads TGCGCCAGCAGCTTGACCGTAGCTAACTATGGCTACACCTTC. Encoded protein: CASSLTVANYGYTF. This chain joins TRBV5-1 and TRBJ1-2, with D unclear. The CDR3 spans 14 residues. V was pared by 1 base and J by 0 bases, with 7 bases between. CDR1 and CDR2 (germline): SGHRS, YFSETQ.

The rearrangement uses TRBV29-1 and TRBJ2-5; perhaps TRBD2 as D (6 bases). The V and J ends lost 3 bases and 4 bases respectively, with 12 bases between them. The germline V gene has CDR1 SQVTM and CDR2 ANQGSEA. CDR3 length: 13 amino acids. The CDR3 loop is CSVDSGLRETQYF. Here the CDR3 DNA reads TGCAGCGTTGACTCGGGACTTAGAGAGACCCAGTACTTC.

The rearrangement joins TRBV20-1 to TRBJ2-1; D may correspond to TRBD1 or TRBD2 (5 bases each). The V gene lost 6 bases and the J gene lost 5 bases, with 17 bases spanning the gap. The CDR3 is made up of 14 amino acids. Per the germline V gene, CDR1 is DFQATT and CDR2 is SNEGSKA (reference sequence). Here the CDR3 reads CSANRWGVNNEQFF. The CDR3, as DNA: TGCAGTGCAAACAGGTGGGGAGTAAACAATGAGCAGTTCTTC.

In this sample, this clonotype turned up a few times. The gene calls are TRBV11-1 and TRBJ1-6, with 7 bases aligning to TRBD1. The CDR3 spans 15 residues. V lost 3 bases and J lost 7; bases outside the gene matches: 6. Germline V gene lookup returns CDR1 SGHAT and CDR2 FQDESV (reference sequence). The CDR3: CASSFGTEWNSPLHF. The CDR3 region has the DNA TGTGCCAGCAGCTTCGGGACAGAATGGAATTCACCCCTCCACTTT.

In regard to this clonotype: The junction shows a germline mismatch at one end, possibly a read error. The V call is TRBV14, the J call TRBJ2-1, with 8 bases matching TRBD2. Germline V lookup: CDR1 SGHDN, CDR2 FVKESK. This CDR3 spans 17 amino acids. The CDR3 reads CASSHLAGPLSYDEQFF. The DNA for the CDR3 is TGTGCCAGCAGCCACTTAGCGGGACCCCTCTCCTACGATGAGCAGTTCTTC.

This clonotype was seen only a few times. This chain connects TRBV20-1 to TRBJ2-1, with D perhaps assigned TRBD1 or TRBD2 (5 bases each). V was shortened by 4 bases and J by 10 bases, with 14 bases between the two germline ends. CDR1 is DFQATT and CDR2 is SNEGSKA in the germline V gene (reference sequence). The CDR3 is made up of 12 amino acids. The CDR3 here is CSAIRGPQEQFF. In nucleotides, the CDR3 is TGCAGTGCTATTCGGGGACCCCAGGAGCAGTTCTTC.

This clonotype was detected only a few times. The V and J genes are TRBV27 and TRBJ2-3; 8 bases are a match to TRBD1. V lost 3 bases and J lost 2; bases outside the gene matches: 4. The CDR3 covers 15 residues. Germline CDR1 MNHEY, CDR2 SMNVEV (reference sequence). The CDR3 protein is CASSLGQAHTDTQYF. As DNA, the CDR3 is TGTGCCAGCAGTTTGGGACAGGCCCACACAGATACGCAGTATTTT.

At least ten counts were recorded for this clonotype. For the CDR3, the DNA is TGCAGTGCTAGGGGGGGGGCTCTATATACGCAGTATTTT. The encoded protein is CSARGGALYTQYF. The chain employs TRBV20-1 and TRBJ2-3, with D perhaps matching TRBD2 (7 bases). Germline V gene lookup returns CDR1 DFQATT and CDR2 SNEGSKA (reference sequence). The V gene lost 3 bases and the J gene lost 7 bases, with 14 bases spanning the gap. The CDR3 is 13 amino acids.

With respect to this clonotype: Its ends do not fully match the called genes, so a read error is possible. The chain joins TRBV20-1 to TRBJ2-7, with D perhaps TRBD1 or TRBD2 (5 bases each). The CDR3 is 15 amino acids. CDR1 is DFQATT and CDR2 is SNEGSKA in the germline V gene (reference sequence). CDR3 amino acids: CSARGPGSNSCEQYF. Here the CDR3 DNA reads TGCAGTGCTAGGGGACCGGGTTCTAACTCCTGCGAGCAGTACTTC.

This clonotype was seen a few times. The V call is TRBV9, the J call TRBJ1-2, with D hard to call. Trimming took 1 base from V and 1 from J, leaving 11 bases between them. Per the germline V gene, CDR1 is SGDLS and CDR2 is YYNGEE. The CDR3 consists of 15 residues. The DNA of the CDR3 is TGTGCCAGCAGCGTAAGGCCGGGATTTAACTATGGCTACACCTTC. Amino acids: CASSVRPGFNYGYTF.

The chain uses TRBV28 and TRBJ2-1; D not certain. Judging by the DNA end, TRBJ2-7 fits better; the J call may be wrong. The germline V gene has CDR1 MDHEN and CDR2 SYDVKM. This CDR3 has 16 amino acids. CDR3 protein: CASSLLDRSSYNEQYF. DNA of the CDR3: TGTGCCAGCAGTCTTCTCGACCGGAGCTCCTACAATGAGCAGTACTTC.

This clonotype has only a few counts. This sequence joins TRBV7-2 and TRBJ2-7, with 12 bases matching TRBD2. Trimming at V came to 5 bases and at J to 3 bases, leaving 5 bases not matched to a gene. CDR3 size: 15 residues. CDR1 and CDR2 from the germline V gene are SGHTA and FQGNSA. The CDR3 is CASSGRLAGVYEQYF. CDR3 coding DNA: TGTGCCAGCAGCGGGAGACTAGCGGGGGTCTACGAGCAGTACTTC.

This chain uses TRBV3-1 with TRBJ2-1, with 10 positions matching TRBD2. Germline V gene lookup returns CDR1 LGHDT and CDR2 YNNKEL (reference sequence). The junction had 9 bases not matched to a gene; V was cut back by 1 base and J by 9 bases. CDR3 length: 16 residues. CDR3 amino acids: CASSQVMSGRAGEQFF. The CDR3 coding sequence is TGTGCCAGCAGCCAAGTGATGAGCGGGAGGGCCGGTGAGCAGTTCTTC.

The chain combines TRBV14 with TRBJ1-1, with D perhaps matching TRBD1 (6 bases). Trimming took 5 bases from V and 1 from J, leaving 14 bases between them. CDR1 is SGHDN and CDR2 is FVKESK in the germline V gene. The length of the CDR3 is 15 residues. The CDR3 loop reads CASSVLPGQNTEAFF. The CDR3 DNA follows: TGTGCCAGCAGCGTACTTCCGGGACAGAACACTGAAGCTTTCTTT.

In this sample, this clonotype turned up many times. The chain carries TRBV9 and TRBJ2-4, with 13 bases identical to TRBD2. In germline, CDR1 is SGDLS, CDR2 YYNGEE. V shed 4 bases and J 7 bases; nucleotides not matched to a gene: 2. The CDR3 loop spans 14 amino acids. CDR3 in amino acids: CASSPTSGGNIQYF. CDR3 in DNA: TGTGCCAGCAGCCCGACTAGCGGGGGGAACATTCAGTACTTC. The full variable domain, rest sourced from reference TRBV9 and TRBJ2-4, is DSGVTQTPKHLITATGQRVTLRCSPRSGDLSVYWYQQSLDQGLQFLIQYYNGEERAKGNILERFSAQQFPDLHSELNLSSLELGDSALYFCASSPTSGGNIQYFGAGTRLSVL.